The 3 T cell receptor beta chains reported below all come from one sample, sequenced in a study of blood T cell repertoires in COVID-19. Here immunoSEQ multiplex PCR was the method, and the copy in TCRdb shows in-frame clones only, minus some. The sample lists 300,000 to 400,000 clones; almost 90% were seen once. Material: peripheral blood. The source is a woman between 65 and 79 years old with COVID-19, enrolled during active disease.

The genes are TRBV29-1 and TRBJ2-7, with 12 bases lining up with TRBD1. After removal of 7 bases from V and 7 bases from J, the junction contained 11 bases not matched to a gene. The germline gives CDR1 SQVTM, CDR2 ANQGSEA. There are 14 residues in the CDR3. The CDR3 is CSAIRGQGAREQYF. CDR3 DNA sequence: TGCAGCGCCATCCGGGGACAGGGGGCGCGGGAGCAGTACTTC.

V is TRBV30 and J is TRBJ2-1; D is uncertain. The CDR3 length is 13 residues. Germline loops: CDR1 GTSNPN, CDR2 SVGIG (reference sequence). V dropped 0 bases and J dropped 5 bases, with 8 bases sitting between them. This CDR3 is CAWSVGANNEQFF. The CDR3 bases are TGTGCCTGGAGTGTCGGAGCCAACAATGAGCAGTTCTTC.

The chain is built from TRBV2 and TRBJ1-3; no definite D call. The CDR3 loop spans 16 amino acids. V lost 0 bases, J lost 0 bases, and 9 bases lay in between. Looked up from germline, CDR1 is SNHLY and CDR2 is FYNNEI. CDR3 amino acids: CASSEASPDSGNTIYF. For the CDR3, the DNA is TGTGCCAGCAGTGAAGCATCGCCAGACTCTGGAAACACCATATATTTT.